This TCR beta chain was sequenced in a study of human thymus T cells. Study findings and constraints: The authors found apparently biased V and J gene usage in thymic and blood repertoires.

In the case of this clone: The antigen is unknown.

Infants, healthy and Finnish, who were having corrective surgery for congenital heart defects served as donors. The CDR3 length is 16 residues. CDR1 is SEHNR, CDR2 FQNEAQ, per germline (reference sequence). Trimming at V came to 5 bases and at J to 2 bases, leaving 10 bases not matched to a gene. Clones were read by immunoSEQ multiplex PCR, and TCRdb kept only the in-frame ones, dropping some. This sample has about 43,000 clones, with about 95% found just once. What was sequenced was blood. This chain links TRBV7-9 with TRBJ2-7; 9 bases align to TRBD1. This receptor was obtained from a girl under three years old with a congenital heart defect but otherwise immunologically healthy. The CDR3 reads CASSATTGGPAYEQYF. The CDR3 DNA reads TGTGCCAGCAGCGCCACGACAGGGGGGCCCGCCTACGAGCAGTACTTC.